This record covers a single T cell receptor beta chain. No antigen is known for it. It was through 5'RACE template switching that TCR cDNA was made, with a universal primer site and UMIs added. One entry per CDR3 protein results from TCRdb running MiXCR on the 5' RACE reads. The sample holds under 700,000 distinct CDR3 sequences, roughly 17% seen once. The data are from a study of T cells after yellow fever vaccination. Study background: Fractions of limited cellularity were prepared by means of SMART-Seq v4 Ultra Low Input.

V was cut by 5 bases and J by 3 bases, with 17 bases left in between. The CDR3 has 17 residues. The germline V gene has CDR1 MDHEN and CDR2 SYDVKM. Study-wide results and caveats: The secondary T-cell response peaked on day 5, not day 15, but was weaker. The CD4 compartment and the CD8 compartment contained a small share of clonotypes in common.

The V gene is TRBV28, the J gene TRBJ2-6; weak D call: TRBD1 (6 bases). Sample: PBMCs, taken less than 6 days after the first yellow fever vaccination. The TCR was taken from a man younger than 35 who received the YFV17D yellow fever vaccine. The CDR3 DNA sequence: TGTGCCAGCAGTCGCTTCCCCGCAGGGGTTGGGGCCAACGTCCTGACTTTC. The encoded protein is CASSRFPAGVGANVLTF.